This TCR beta chain was sequenced in a study of cytomegalovirus exposure and HLA in healthy donors. Whole-study findings and limits: The study reported that TCR beta sequences accurately predicted HLA-A and HLA-B alleles in most subjects. An apparent linkage of common viral pathogens to several of the most significant clusters emerged in a later analysis.

The CDR3 loop spans 14 amino acids. In germline, CDR1 is MNHNS, CDR2 SASEGT. The V end was cut by 7 bases, the J end by 6 bases, with 17 bases between. It was with 60 Vbeta and 13 Jbeta primers that the PCR ran. Sequencing used immunoSEQ multiplex PCR; TCRdb keeps in-frame clones, though not all of them. The repertoire holds 95,000 to 100,000 clones, with roughly 76% as singletons. Only a few counts were recorded for this clone. The antigen remains undetermined. Each donor's status was that of a healthy bone marrow donor. V usage is TRBV6-1 and J usage is TRBJ2-3, with a weak D call TRBD2 (6 bases). The sample taken for sequencing was PBMCs. The clonotype originates from a man aged 40-55 years in good health and CMV-seronegative. Here the CDR3 DNA reads TGTGCCAGCACCACGACTGGGCGGGGTGATACGCAGTATTTT. Residues: CASTTTGRGDTQYF.